The source of this T cell receptor beta chain is a study of T cell responses to AZD1222 COVID-19 vaccine. A remark on this clone: The antigen is undetermined.

Method: immunoSEQ multiplex PCR; TCRdb's copy keeps in-frame clones and lacks some. The sample lists around 52,000 clones, around 86% seen once, with 15% to 20% in the top ten. Study conclusions and caveats: Mostly white British, mostly female donors; authors suggested clonal diversity may be underestimated. Baseline serology detected seropositivity in only six AZD1222 recipients. Recipients of two AZD1222 doses showed rising Spike-specific TCR breadth and depth.

V lost 2 bases to trimming and J lost 3 bases, with 14 bases between them. The length of the CDR3 is 16 residues. The germline CDR1 and CDR2 sequences are MDHEN and SYDVKM. This sample comprised peripheral blood, obtained on day 0 of AZD1222 vaccination. The receptor was isolated from an adult in good health. This chain connects TRBV28 to TRBJ1-3; maybe TRBD1 (6 bases). This CDR3 is CASSLPYREIGNTIYF. The CDR3 coding sequence is TGTGCCAGCAGTTTACCGTACAGGGAAATTGGAAACACCATATATTTT. Variable domain in full (rest from reference TRBV28 and TRBJ1-3): DVKVTQSSRYLVKRTGEKVFLECVQDMDHENMFWYRQDPGLGLRLIYFSYDVKMKEKGDIPEGYSVSREKKERFSLILESASTNQTSMYLCASSLPYREIGNTIYFGEGSWLTVV.